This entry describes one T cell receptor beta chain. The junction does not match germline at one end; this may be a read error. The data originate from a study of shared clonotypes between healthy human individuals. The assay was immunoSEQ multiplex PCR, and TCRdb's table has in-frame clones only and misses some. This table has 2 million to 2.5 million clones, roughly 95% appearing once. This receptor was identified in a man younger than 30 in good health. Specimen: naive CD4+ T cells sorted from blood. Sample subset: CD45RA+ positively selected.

CDR3 sequence (DNA): TGCGCCAGCAGACTAAGGGTAGACTCCGACGAGCAGTACTTC. Amino acid sequence: CASRLRVDSDEQYF. The chain employs TRBV5-1 and TRBJ2-7, with D unresolved. Germline CDR1 reads SGHRS; CDR2 reads YFSETQ. This CDR3 contains 14 residues.